This TCR beta chain was sequenced in a study of blood T cells in healthy people across ages. Isolation per sample recovered at least 7 million PBMCs. Sample-barcoded 5' priming and a J-beta primer mix drove a second PCR of about 6 to 12 cycles. TCRdb reanalysed the 5' RACE reads using MiXCR and keeps one entry per CDR3 protein. The data contain roughly 500,000 distinct CDR3 sequences, about 25% of them singletons. CDR1 and CDR2 from the germline V gene are SGHVS and FQNEAQ. Trimming removed 1 base from V and 7 bases from J, with 14 bases in between. The CDR3 is 15 amino acids. A further study also used this sample, focusing on T cells of mothers and their children.

The chain has TRBV7-8 and TRBJ2-1; TRBD2 might be the D (6 bases). The sample comprised blood. This clonotype was obtained from a boy aged 5-17 years in good health. The CDR3 spells CASSLEPYRGNEQFF. For the CDR3, the DNA is TGTGCCAGCAGCTTAGAGCCATATCGGGGGAATGAGCAGTTCTTC.